By its share, the clone carrying this T cell receptor beta chain is medium-sized (0.01 to 0.1%). A unique molecular identifier was carried by every single TCR cDNA molecule. TCRdb processed the 5' RACE reads anew with MiXCR; each CDR3 protein has one entry. The table includes 4,000 to 5,500 distinct CDR3 sequences, 15% to 20% detected once. Trimming removed 6 bases at V and 4 bases at J, with 9 bases between. This CDR3 spans 11 amino acids. Germline V gene lookup returns CDR1 SQVTM and CDR2 ANQGSEA. This specimen comes from a study of spatial heterogeneity in lung cancer. About the research overall: Across the raw uncorrected reads, a unique TCR and UMI combination was observed, on average, more than ten times.

The time point was: sample taken at primary tumor resection. Sequencing covered unsorted whole RNA taken from tumor, nontumor lung or frozen PBMC. The donors, around 71 patients with untreated early-stage non-small cell lung cancer, provided the samples. Specimen: normal lung tissue next to the tumor, collected at surgery. This TCR was recovered from a male donor with early-stage non-small cell lung cancer. The chain couples TRBV29-1 to TRBJ1-1; D may be TRBD1 (5 bases). CDR3 sequence reads: CSVSGGTEAFF. Written as DNA, the CDR3 is TGCAGCGTGTCGGGGGGCACTGAAGCTTTCTTT.